Listed below are T cell receptor beta chains from one sample, sequenced in a study of T cell repertoires in cytomegalovirus infection. Their recognized antigens are unknown. TCRdb re-derived calls from the reads in MiXCR, one entry per CDR3 protein. The sample lists hundreds of thousands of distinct CDR3 sequences, roughly 31% occurring once. The sample was cultured CD8+ T cells from PBMCs, taken from culture after CMV antigen stimulation. The origin of the receptors is a human donor in good health (CMV status not recorded). Some clones in this sample may be carry-over from other donors' samples. CDR3s include the opening cysteine and the closing phenylalanine or tryptophan. The order of the fields is V gene, clone size, D gene, J gene, CDR3 protein, CDR3 DNA. The D gene is left open where the match is weak. Expanded clones are given a class, and other clones once, few, many or no size at all.

TRBV6-2/TRBV6-3,many,TRBD1,TRBJ1-5,CASKDRDRVNQPQHF,TGTGCCAGCAAAGATCGGGACAGGGTTAATCAGCCCCAGCATTTT
TRBV27,.,.,TRBJ2-7,CASSGAPYEQYF,TGTGCCTCCTCCGGGGCCCCCTACGAGCAGTACTTC
TRBV19,few,.,TRBJ1-5,CASTPQGYSNQPQHF,TGTGCCAGTACTCCACAGGGTTATAGCAATCAGCCCCAGCATTTT
TRBV7-6,few,TRBD1,TRBJ1-2,CASSLGQGMYGYTF,TGTGCCAGCAGCTTGGGACAGGGGATGTATGGCTACACCTTC
TRBV7-6,many,.,TRBJ2-2,CASSPGTATGELFF,TGTGCCAGCAGCCCCGGGACGGCGACCGGGGAGCTGTTTTTT
TRBV6-9,.,.,TRBJ2-7,CASRPGGTGLYEQYF,TGTGCCAGCAGGCCGGGGGGGACAGGGTTATACGAGCAGTACTTC
TRBV7-2,few,.,TRBJ2-5,CASSLAGDGGPWVETQYF,TGTGCCAGCAGCTTAGCGGGAGACGGGGGGCCGTGGGTAGAGACCCAGTACTTC
TRBV10-3,few,TRBD2,TRBJ2-1,CAIRPAGLVYNEQFF,TGTGCCATCAGACCAGCGGGGCTAGTCTACAATGAGCAGTTCTTC
TRBV27,many,TRBD1,TRBJ1-5,CASRDRGRNQPQHF,TGTGCCAGCAGGGACAGGGGACGGAATCAGCCCCAGCATTTT
TRBV19,.,.,TRBJ1-1,CASSIDLDARTEAFF,TGTGCCAGTAGTATAGATCTAGATGCCCGGACTGAAGCTTTCTTT
TRBV4-2,.,.,TRBJ1-1,CASSQDEDSEAFF,TGTGCCAGCAGCCAAGATGAGGACAGTGAAGCTTTCTTT
TRBV6-5,.,TRBD2,TRBJ2-7,CASSYGVAGETREQYF,TGTGCCAGCAGTTACGGGGTAGCGGGGGAGACGAGAGAGCAGTACTTC
TRBV10-3,.,TRBD1,TRBJ1-3,CAISESLLDRVSGNTIYF,TGTGCCATCAGTGAGTCCCTACTGGACAGGGTCTCTGGAAACACCATATATTTT
TRBV7-9,many,TRBD2,TRBJ2-3,CASIAPGGGTDTQYF,TGTGCCAGCATCGCCCCTGGGGGAGGGACAGATACGCAGTATTTT
TRBV4-2,.,.,TRBJ2-7,CASSQVGAYEQYF,TGTGCCAGCAGCCAAGTAGGGGCTTACGAGCAGTACTTC
TRBV19,few,TRBD1,TRBJ2-7,CASSPGDRGYEQYF,TGTGCCAGTAGTCCAGGGGACAGGGGCTACGAGCAGTACTTC
TRBV14,many,TRBD1,TRBJ2-5,CASSQRDRGQETQYF,TGTGCCAGCAGCCAGAGAGACAGGGGCCAAGAGACCCAGTACTTC
TRBV4-1,.,.,TRBJ2-5,CASSQPPGGETQYF,TGCGCCAGCAGCCAACCTCCGGGTGGCGAGACCCAGTACTTC
TRBV20-1,.,TRBD1,TRBJ1-2,CSAPLQGAEGYTF,TGCAGTGCTCCCCTCCAGGGGGCTGAAGGCTACACCTTC
TRBV12-3/TRBV12-4,many,.,TRBJ2-7,CASSRTEGLNYEQYF,TGTGCCAGCAGTAGGACAGAGGGCTTAAACTACGAGCAGTACTTC
TRBV20-1,few,.,TRBJ2-3,CSATLKSTDTQYF,TGCAGTGCTACGCTTAAGTCCACAGATACGCAGTATTTT